Listed here are 19 T cell receptor beta chains from one sample, sequenced in a study of cytomegalovirus exposure and HLA in healthy donors. Data came from immunoSEQ multiplex PCR; TCRdb stores just in-frame clones and leaves some out. Of roughly 250,000 clones listed, around 87% are singletons. The sequencing input was PBMCs. These TCRs come from a woman younger than 45 in good health and CMV-seropositive.

There are a few counts of this clone. The V and J genes are TRBV30 and TRBJ1-2, with a tentative D call TRBD1 (5 bases). Germline CDR1 reads GTSNPN; CDR2 reads SVGIG (reference sequence). V dropped 2 bases and J dropped 10 bases, with 17 bases sitting between them. This CDR3 has 13 amino acids. The CDR3 region has the DNA TGTGCCTGGAGTCGCATCCGAGACAGCGCCTACACCTTC. Encoded protein: CAWSRIRDSAYTF. The whole variable domain, remainder taken from reference TRBV30 and TRBJ1-2, is SQTIHQWPATLVQPVGSPLSLECTVEGTSNPNLYWYRQAAGRGLQLLFYSVGIGQISSEVPQNLSASRPQDRQFILSSKKLLLSDSGFYLCAWSRIRDSAYTFGSGTRLTVV.

V and J are TRBV5-1 and TRBJ2-1, with 15 bases identical to TRBD2. V was clipped by 4 bases and J by 2 bases; unmatched bases: 7. Germline CDR1 reads SGHRS; CDR2 reads YFSETQ. CDR3 size: 18 residues. Here the CDR3 reads CASSPSGLAGGAYNEQFF. The DNA of the CDR3 is TGCGCCAGCAGCCCCTCGGGACTAGCGGGGGGAGCCTACAATGAGCAGTTCTTC.

This sequence joins TRBV6-5 and TRBJ2-1, with 10 bases lining up with TRBD2. This CDR3 spans 14 amino acids. Germline V gene sequence: CDR1 MNHEY, CDR2 SVGAGI. Germline trimming cut 7 bases from V and 6 bases from J; bases unmatched to any gene: 6. The CDR3, as DNA: TGTGCCAGCACTCCTAGCGGGAGTGTCAATGAGCAGTTCTTC. It translates to CASTPSGSVNEQFF.

The rearrangement uses TRBV19 and TRBJ1-2, with D perhaps matching TRBD1 (5 bases). Germline V gives CDR1 LNHDA, CDR2 SQIVND (reference sequence). The CDR3 spans 14 residues. Trimming shortened V by 5 bases and J by 4 bases, and 14 bases separated the two germline ends. The CDR3 region is CASSHGGTSYGYTF. Written as DNA, the CDR3 is TGTGCCAGTAGTCATGGGGGGACGAGCTATGGCTACACCTTC.

The V gene is TRBV5-1, the J gene TRBJ2-1; D is unclear. Trimming removed 4 bases at V and 5 bases at J, with 10 bases between. The CDR3 has 13 residues. Looked up from germline, CDR1 is SGHRS and CDR2 is YFSETQ. The CDR3 DNA sequence: TGCGCCAGCAGCATCGAACCTAACAATGAGCAGTTCTTC. Translation gives CASSIEPNNEQFF.

This chain joins TRBV5-3 and TRBJ2-5; D not resolved. TRBV5-3 is noted as an ORF with a role that remains uncertain. V shed 1 base and J shed 4 bases, with 8 bases lying between them. This CDR3 spans 13 amino acids. The CDR3 loop is CARSLPRVETQYF. In DNA, the CDR3 is TGTGCCAGAAGCTTGCCGAGAGTAGAGACCCAGTACTTC.

The chain uses TRBV19 and TRBJ1-4; weak D call: TRBD1 (6 bases). V lost 5 bases and J lost 1, with 11 bases in between. The CDR3 contains 15 residues. The germline CDR1 and CDR2 sequences are LNHDA and SQIVND (reference sequence). The CDR3 coding sequence is TGTGCCAGTAGTGTCAACAGGGTAACTAATGAAAAACTGTTTTTT. Its translation: CASSVNRVTNEKLFF.

This clone was recorded a few times. The chain is built from TRBV4-2 and TRBJ2-2; the D is unclear. The germline V gene encodes CDR1 LGHNA and CDR2 YNFKEQ. Trimming removed 0 bases at V and 7 bases at J, with 3 bases between. The CDR3 spans 12 residues. The DNA of the CDR3 is TGTGCCAGCAGCCAAGATATCGGGGAGCTGTTTTTT. The encoded protein is CASSQDIGELFF.

The chain carries TRBV29-1 and TRBJ2-3, with D maybe TRBD2 (5 bases). CDR3 size: 13 residues. Trimming cost V 4 bases and J 4 bases, with 12 bases left between them. From germline, CDR1 is SQVTM and CDR2 ANQGSEA. DNA of the CDR3: TGCAGCGTTGCGCCAACTAGTCCAGATACGCAGTATTTT. This codes for CSVAPTSPDTQYF.

The V gene is TRBV28, the J gene TRBJ1-2; 11 bases match TRBD1. CDR1 and CDR2 (germline): MDHEN, SYDVKM. Trimming at V came to 3 bases and at J to 2 bases, leaving 8 bases not matched to a gene. CDR3 length equals 17 residues. The CDR3 region has the DNA TGTGCCAGCAGTTTGGACAGGGGGCATACAAAGAACTATGGCTACACCTTC. As protein: CASSLDRGHTKNYGYTF.

V usage is TRBV5-4 and J usage is TRBJ2-2, with TRBD1 as a possible D gene (5 bases). CDR3 length: 16 amino acids. Germline loops: CDR1 SGHNT, CDR2 YYREEE (reference sequence). Trimming pared 0 bases from V and 2 bases from J, leaving 11 bases between. CDR3 in DNA: TGTGCCAGCAGCTTGGATTTTCAGGGTAACACCGGGGAGCTGTTTTTT. It yields the protein CASSLDFQGNTGELFF.

As to this clone: A read error may account for a junction end that differs from germline. The chain joins TRBV27 to TRBJ2-7; 9 bases line up with TRBD2. CDR1 is MNHEY, CDR2 SMNVEV, per germline (reference sequence). This CDR3 contains 13 residues. CDR3 residues: CASSFGTSPERYF. The CDR3 nucleotides read TGTGCCAGCAGTTTCGGGACTAGCCCTGAGCGGTACTTC.

This chain uses TRBV9 with TRBJ2-1; D possibly corresponds to TRBD2 (6 bases). Trimming cost V 4 bases and J 7 bases, with 15 bases left between them. The CDR3 has 14 amino acids. Germline assignment: CDR1 SGDLS and CDR2 YYNGEE. The CDR3 reads CASSLRGAGNEQFF. The CDR3 DNA reads TGTGCCAGCAGCCTGAGAGGGGCGGGAAATGAGCAGTTCTTC.

V and J are TRBV5-1 and TRBJ2-6; the match to TRBD1 covers 8 bases. This CDR3 has 20 residues. Germline trimming cut 3 bases from V and 0 bases from J; bases unmatched to any gene: 14. Per the germline V gene, CDR1 is SGHRS and CDR2 is YFSETQ. The CDR3 sequence: CASSSFPGQAASSGANVLTF. CDR3 bases: TGCGCCAGCAGCTCCTTTCCGGGACAGGCCGCTAGCTCTGGGGCCAACGTCCTGACTTTC.

Details on this clone: One junction end disagrees with the germline gene, perhaps due to a read error. This chain uses TRBV20-1 with TRBJ1-1, with TRBD1 as a possible D gene (6 bases). From germline, CDR1 is DFQATT and CDR2 SNEGSKA (reference sequence). The CDR3 has 11 residues. CDR3 amino acids: CSATGLTEAFF. Here the CDR3 DNA reads TGCAGCGCTACAGGGTTAACTGAAGCTTTCTTT.

This clone has a handful of counts. The V call is TRBV19, the J call TRBJ1-2; D might be TRBD1 (5 bases). The CDR3 totals 16 residues. Deletions cut 1 base from V and 0 bases from J, with 12 bases between. Germline V CDR1 and CDR2: LNHDA, SQIVND (reference sequence). The CDR3 DNA sequence: TGTGCCAGTAGTATAGCTACAGGACGAGCTAACTATGGCTACACCTTC. Protein product: CASSIATGRANYGYTF.

The V gene is TRBV5-1, the J gene TRBJ2-3; 14 positions match TRBD2. This CDR3 contains 19 residues. Germline assignment: CDR1 SGHRS and CDR2 YFSETQ. V shed 0 bases, J shed 3 bases, and the junction held 9 bases outside the gene matches. Written as DNA, the CDR3 is TGCGCCAGCAGCTTGGGACTAGCGGGAGGGCCCGGGAGGACAGATACGCAGTATTTT. Translating it yields CASSLGLAGGPGRTDTQYF.

This chain links TRBV2 with TRBJ2-1; perhaps TRBD2 as D (6 bases). Trimming pared 3 bases from V and 6 bases from J, leaving 18 bases between. The CDR3 runs 16 residues. Germline V CDR1 and CDR2: SNHLY, FYNNEI. The DNA for the CDR3 is TGTGCCAGCAGTGAGGTAGCGGAGCGGGCCTTCAATGAGCAGTTCTTC. This translates into CASSEVAERAFNEQFF.

The chain carries TRBV6-1 and TRBJ2-7, with 10 bases fitting TRBD2. The CDR3 sequence is 15 residues long. Germline-derived CDR1 and CDR2 are MNHNS and SASEGT. V dropped 10 bases and J dropped 5; count of bases not matched to a gene: 14. CDR3 nucleotides: TGTGCCACAGGTTCGGGACTAGCGATTGACGACGAGCAGTACTTC. Translating it yields CATGSGLAIDDEQYF.